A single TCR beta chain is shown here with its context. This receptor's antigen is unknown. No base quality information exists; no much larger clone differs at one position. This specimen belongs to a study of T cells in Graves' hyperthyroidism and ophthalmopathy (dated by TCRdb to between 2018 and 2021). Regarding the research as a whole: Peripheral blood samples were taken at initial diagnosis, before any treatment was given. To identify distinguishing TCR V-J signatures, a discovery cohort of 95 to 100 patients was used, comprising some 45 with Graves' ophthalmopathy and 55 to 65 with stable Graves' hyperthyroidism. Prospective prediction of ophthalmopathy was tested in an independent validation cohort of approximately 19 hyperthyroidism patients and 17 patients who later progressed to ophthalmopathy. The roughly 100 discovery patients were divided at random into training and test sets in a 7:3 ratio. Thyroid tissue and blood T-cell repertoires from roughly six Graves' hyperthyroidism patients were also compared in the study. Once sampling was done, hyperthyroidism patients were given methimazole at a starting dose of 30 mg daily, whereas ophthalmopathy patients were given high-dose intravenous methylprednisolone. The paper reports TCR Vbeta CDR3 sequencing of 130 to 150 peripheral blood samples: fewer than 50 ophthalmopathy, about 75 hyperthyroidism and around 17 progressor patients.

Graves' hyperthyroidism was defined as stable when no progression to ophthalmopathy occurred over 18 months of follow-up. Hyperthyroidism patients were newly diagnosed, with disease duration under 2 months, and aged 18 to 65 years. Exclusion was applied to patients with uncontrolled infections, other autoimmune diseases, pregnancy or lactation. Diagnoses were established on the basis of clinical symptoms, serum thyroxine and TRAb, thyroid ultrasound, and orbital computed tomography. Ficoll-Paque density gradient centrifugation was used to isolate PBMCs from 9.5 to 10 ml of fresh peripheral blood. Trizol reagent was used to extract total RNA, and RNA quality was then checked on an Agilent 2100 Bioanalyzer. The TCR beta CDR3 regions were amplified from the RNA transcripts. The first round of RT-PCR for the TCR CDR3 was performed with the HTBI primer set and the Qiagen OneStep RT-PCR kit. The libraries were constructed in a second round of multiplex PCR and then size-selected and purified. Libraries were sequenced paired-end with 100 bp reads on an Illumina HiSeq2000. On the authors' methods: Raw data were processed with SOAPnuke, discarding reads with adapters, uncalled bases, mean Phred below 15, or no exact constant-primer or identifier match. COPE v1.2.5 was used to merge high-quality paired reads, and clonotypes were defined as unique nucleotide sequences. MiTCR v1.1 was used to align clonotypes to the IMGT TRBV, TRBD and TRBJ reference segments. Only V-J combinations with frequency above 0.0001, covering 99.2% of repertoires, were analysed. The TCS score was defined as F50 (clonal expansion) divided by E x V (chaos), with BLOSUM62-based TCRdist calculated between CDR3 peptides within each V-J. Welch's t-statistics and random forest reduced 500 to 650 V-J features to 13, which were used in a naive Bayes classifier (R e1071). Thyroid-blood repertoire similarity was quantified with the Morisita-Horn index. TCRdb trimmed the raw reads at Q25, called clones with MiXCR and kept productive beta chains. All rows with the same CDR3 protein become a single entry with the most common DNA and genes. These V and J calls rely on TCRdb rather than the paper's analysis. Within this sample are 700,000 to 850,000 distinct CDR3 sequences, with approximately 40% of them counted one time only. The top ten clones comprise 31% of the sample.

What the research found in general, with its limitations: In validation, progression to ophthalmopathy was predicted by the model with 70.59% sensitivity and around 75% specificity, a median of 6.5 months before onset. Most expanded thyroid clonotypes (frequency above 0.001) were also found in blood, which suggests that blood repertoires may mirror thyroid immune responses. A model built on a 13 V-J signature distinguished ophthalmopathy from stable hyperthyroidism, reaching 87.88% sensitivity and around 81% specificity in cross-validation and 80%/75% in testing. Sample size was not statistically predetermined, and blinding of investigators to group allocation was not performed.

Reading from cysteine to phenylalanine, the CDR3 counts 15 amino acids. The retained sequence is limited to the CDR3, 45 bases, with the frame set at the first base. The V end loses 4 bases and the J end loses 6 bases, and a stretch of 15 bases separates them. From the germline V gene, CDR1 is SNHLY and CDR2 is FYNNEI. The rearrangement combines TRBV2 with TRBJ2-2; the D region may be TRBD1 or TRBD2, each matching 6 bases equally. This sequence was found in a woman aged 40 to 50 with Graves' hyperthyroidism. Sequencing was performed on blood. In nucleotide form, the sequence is TGTGCCAGCAGTGGGGCTACAGGGAGGTCCGGGGAGCTGTTTTTT. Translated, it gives CASSGATGRSGELFF. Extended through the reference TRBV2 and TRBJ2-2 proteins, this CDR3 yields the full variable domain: EPEVTQTPSHQVTQMGQEVILRCVPISNHLYFYWYRQILGQKVEFLVSFYNNEISEKSEIFDDQFSVERPDGSNFTLKIRSTKLEDSAMYFCASSGATGRSGELFFGEGSRLTVL.